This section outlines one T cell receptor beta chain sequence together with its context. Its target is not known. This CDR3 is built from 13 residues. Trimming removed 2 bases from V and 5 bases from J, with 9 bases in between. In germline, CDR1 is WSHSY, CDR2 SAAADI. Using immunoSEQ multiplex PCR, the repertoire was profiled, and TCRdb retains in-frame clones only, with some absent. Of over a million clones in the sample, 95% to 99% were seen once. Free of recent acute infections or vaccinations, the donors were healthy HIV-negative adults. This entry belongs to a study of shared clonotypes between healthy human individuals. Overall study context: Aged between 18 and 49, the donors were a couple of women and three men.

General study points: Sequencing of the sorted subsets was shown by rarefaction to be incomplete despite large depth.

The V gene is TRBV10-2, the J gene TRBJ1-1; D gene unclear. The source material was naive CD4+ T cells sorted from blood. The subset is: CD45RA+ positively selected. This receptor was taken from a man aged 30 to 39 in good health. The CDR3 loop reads CASSERPGTEAFF. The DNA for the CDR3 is TGCGCCAGCAGTGAGCGGCCTGGAACTGAAGCTTTCTTT.